Listed here are 32 T cell receptor beta chains from one sample, sequenced in a study of Ad26.COV2.S vaccination and SARS-CoV-2 variants. The table came from immunoSEQ multiplex PCR; TCRdb's copy has only in-frame clones and leaves some out. The sample consists of about 440,000 clones, around 91% of them appearing once. Treatment here: 15 to 20 received Ad26.COV2.S at low or high dose, single or two shots; about 5 received placebo; per-sample allocation not given. Collection of samples fell on day 63 after the first vaccine or placebo injection. Sequencing used peripheral blood, obtained in a trial of Ad26.COV2.S vaccine versus placebo. These receptors all stem from a person aged 18-65 years who received the Ad26.COV2.S COVID-19 vaccine or a placebo.

This chain uses TRBV27 with TRBJ2-1; no clear D gene. V lost 2 bases and J lost 0, with 11 bases in between. CDR1 MNHEY and CDR2 SMNVEV come from the germline V gene (reference sequence). The CDR3 loop spans 16 amino acids. DNA of the CDR3: TGTGCCAGCAGTTTAAGCGAGGATAGCTCCTACAATGAGCAGTTCTTC. Its protein is CASSLSEDSSYNEQFF.

This rearrangement joins TRBV7-6 to TRBJ2-2; D may match TRBD1 or TRBD2 (6 bases each). CDR3 length: 16 amino acids. V lost 1 base, J lost 5 bases, and 14 bases lay in between. Germline V gives CDR1 SGHVS, CDR2 FNYEAQ. This CDR3 is CASSLEFTGRTGELFF. CDR3 nucleotide sequence: TGTGCCAGCAGCTTAGAGTTCACAGGGAGGACCGGGGAGCTGTTTTTT.

The chain carries TRBV6-2 or TRBV6-3 and TRBJ2-7, with 7 bases lining up with TRBD1. Looked up from germline, CDR1 is MNHEY and CDR2 is SVGEGT. V gave up 6 bases and J gave up 6 bases; unmatched junction bases: 8. The CDR3 is made up of 13 amino acids. CDR3 sequence: CASSRTNRGEQYF. The DNA of the CDR3 is TGTGCCAGCAGCCGGACGAACAGGGGCGAGCAGTACTTC.

The rearrangement joins TRBV28 to TRBJ1-2, with D tentatively TRBD1 (6 bases). The V gene lost 6 bases and the J gene lost 4 bases, with 15 bases spanning the gap. Germline lookup yields CDR1 MDHEN and CDR2 SYDVKM. This CDR3 contains 14 residues. CDR3 amino acids: CASRGAGLGYGYTF. CDR3 nucleotides: TGTGCCAGCAGGGGGGCCGGTCTCGGCTATGGCTACACCTTC.

The J gene is TRBJ1-4, the V gene TRBV5-5; no definite D call. Trimming left V 0 bases short and J 3 bases short, with 6 bases between. This CDR3 has 14 residues. Germline CDR1 SGHKS, CDR2 YYEKEE (reference sequence). The CDR3 loop reads CASSLEGSNEKLFF. The CDR3 nucleotides are TGTGCCAGCAGCTTGGAGGGATCTAATGAAAAACTGTTTTTT.

This chain joins TRBV5-1 and TRBJ2-3; 7 bases are shared with TRBD2. Germline CDR1 SGHRS, CDR2 YFSETQ. With 4 bases clipped from V and 0 bases from J, the junction kept 8 bases outside the gene matches. CDR3 length: 16 amino acids. CDR3 amino acids: CASSTGTIHSTDTQYF. CDR3 nucleotides: TGCGCCAGCAGCACCGGGACTATCCATAGCACAGATACGCAGTATTTT.

The chain uses TRBV12-3 or TRBV12-4 and TRBJ1-5; no firm D call. This CDR3 has 13 amino acids. V was cut by 5 bases and J by 2 bases, with 7 bases left in between. This chain's CDR3 is CASSLAGNQPQHF. DNA of the CDR3: TGTGCCAGCAGTCTCGCAGGCAATCAGCCCCAGCATTTT.

Written as DNA, the CDR3 is TGCGCCAGCAGCTTGTATTGGGAACTGGGTTACAATGAGCAGTTCTTC. Amino acid sequence: CASSLYWELGYNEQFF. The chain carries TRBV5-1 and TRBJ2-1; no clear D gene. Trimming shortened V by 1 base and J by 4 bases, and 15 bases separated the two germline ends. The CDR3 consists of 16 residues. Germline values: CDR1 SGHRS, CDR2 YFSETQ.

CDR3 bases: TGTGCCAGCAGCTTAGGTTCGGGCACAGCCCCCCAAGAGACCCAGTACTTC. Translating gives CASSLGSGTAPQETQYF. V is TRBV7-6 and J is TRBJ2-5; D not resolved. This CDR3 spans 17 amino acids. Germline V gene lookup returns CDR1 SGHVS and CDR2 FNYEAQ. Deletions cut 1 base from V and 1 base from J, with 16 bases between.

The CDR3, as DNA: TGCGCCAGCAGCCAGCTTAGCGGGAGGTCCTCCTACGAGCAGTACTTC. Its translation: CASSQLSGRSSYEQYF. The chain combines TRBV4-1 with TRBJ2-7, with TRBD2 matching over 10 bases. Unmatched junction bases numbered 5, after V lost 3 bases and J lost 0 bases. CDR1 and CDR2 (germline): MGHRA, YSYEKL. The CDR3 loop spans 16 amino acids.

The chain uses TRBV19 and TRBJ1-6; no definite D call. Trimming stripped 6 bases from V and 7 bases from J, with 7 bases between. Germline CDR1 reads LNHDA; CDR2 reads SQIVND (reference sequence). The CDR3 spans 12 residues. CDR3 sequence (DNA): TGTGCCAGTAGGCGGGTCAATTCACCCCTCCACTTT. This encodes CASRRVNSPLHF.

The J gene is TRBJ1-4, the V gene TRBV30, with 11 bases lining up with TRBD1. Trimming removed 1 base from V and 5 bases from J; junction bases left unmatched: 6. This CDR3 spans 16 amino acids. Germline values: CDR1 GTSNPN, CDR2 SVGIG (reference sequence). Here the CDR3 reads CAWSAGGTGGNEKLFF. Here the CDR3 DNA reads TGTGCCTGGAGTGCGGGCGGGACAGGGGGAAATGAAAAACTGTTTTTT.

The CDR3 DNA follows: TGTGCCAGCAGCGTAGTTCACTACTCAAACACAGATACGCAGTATTTT. This sequence encodes CASSVVHYSNTDTQYF. The V gene is TRBV9, the J gene TRBJ2-3; D remains unclear. Trimming cost V 0 bases and J 2 bases, with 13 bases left between them. The CDR3 is 16 amino acids. Germline values: CDR1 SGDLS, CDR2 YYNGEE.

V and J are TRBV7-6 and TRBJ2-7; D unclear. This CDR3 has 13 amino acids. The germline V gene has CDR1 SGHVS and CDR2 FNYEAQ. Trimming removed 4 bases at V and 1 base at J, with 8 bases between. The CDR3 region is CASSSVESYEQYF. Here the CDR3 DNA reads TGTGCCAGCAGCTCGGTCGAATCCTACGAGCAGTACTTC.

The chain couples TRBV19 to TRBJ1-5; D is ambiguous. Germline assignment: CDR1 LNHDA and CDR2 SQIVND (reference sequence). Trimming shortened V by 6 bases and J by 7 bases, and 13 bases separated the two germline ends. This CDR3 has 13 residues. In nucleotides, the CDR3 is TGTGCCAGTAGCCCCCTAAGCGCCCAGCCCCAGCATTTT. It specifies CASSPLSAQPQHF. The full variable domain, rest sourced from reference TRBV19 and TRBJ1-5, is DGGITQSPKYLFRKEGQNVTLSCEQNLNHDAMYWYRQDPGQGLRLIYYSQIVNDFQKGDIAEGYSVSREKKESFPLTVTSAQKNPTAFYLCASSPLSAQPQHFGDGTRLSIL.

The CDR3 nucleotides read TGTGCCAGCAGTTTAGAGGGGAAAGAGACCCAGTACTTC. Its protein is CASSLEGKETQYF. This chain joins TRBV28 and TRBJ2-5; D possibly matches TRBD1 or TRBD2 (5 bases each). The V end lost 2 bases, the J end lost 3 bases, and 7 bases lay between the germline ends. The CDR3 is made up of 13 amino acids. Germline CDR1 MDHEN, CDR2 SYDVKM.

This clone was seen a handful of times. J is TRBJ1-5 and V is TRBV4-1; D is unresolved. This CDR3 has 14 amino acids. Trimming pared 2 bases from V and 8 bases from J, leaving 13 bases between. From germline, CDR1 is MGHRA and CDR2 YSYEKL. The CDR3 protein is CASSQRLVAEPQHF. The CDR3 DNA sequence: TGCGCCAGCAGCCAAAGGTTAGTGGCAGAGCCCCAGCATTTT.

This rearrangement joins TRBV6-1 to TRBJ2-1, with TRBD2 matching over 12 bases. Germline CDR1 and CDR2: MNHNS and SASEGT. The CDR3 is made up of 18 amino acids. With V trimmed by 3 bases and J by 4 bases, 10 bases remained unmatched. This CDR3 is CASSDRVEGLAGYNEQFF. In DNA, the CDR3 is TGTGCCAGCAGTGACAGGGTCGAGGGACTAGCGGGTTACAATGAGCAGTTCTTC.

The chain combines TRBV18 with TRBJ1-1; 11 bases agree with TRBD1. V was pared by 6 bases and J by 3 bases, with 6 bases of the junction left unmatched. Germline CDR1 reads KGHSH; CDR2 reads LQKENI. This CDR3 has 15 amino acids. The CDR3 spells CASSSGTGGYTEAFF. CDR3 bases: TGTGCCAGCTCCTCCGGGACAGGGGGGTACACTGAAGCTTTCTTT.

V usage is TRBV5-1 and J usage is TRBJ1-1; D is perhaps TRBD1 (6 bases). V lost 3 bases and J lost 5, with 23 bases in between. This CDR3 spans 17 amino acids. The germline V gene encodes CDR1 SGHRS and CDR2 YFSETQ. CDR3 protein: CASSSMDSRKTGTEAFF. Written as DNA, the CDR3 is TGCGCCAGCAGCTCAATGGACAGCCGTAAGACGGGAACTGAAGCTTTCTTT.

The J gene is TRBJ1-2, the V gene TRBV28; D is undetermined. Germline CDR1 is MDHEN and CDR2 is SYDVKM. The CDR3 is 17 amino acids. CDR3 nucleotide sequence: TGTTCCTCTCGAAAAGTTGGGCGGGGAGCAACTAACTATGGCTACACCTTC. This sequence encodes CSSRKVGRGATNYGYTF.

The V and J genes are TRBV28 and TRBJ2-1, with a tentative D call TRBD2 (5 bases). V lost 11 bases and J 4 bases, leaving 12 bases between the germline ends. This CDR3 has 12 amino acids. Per the germline V gene, CDR1 is MDHEN and CDR2 is SYDVKM. This CDR3 is CAYGKGYNEQFF. The CDR3 DNA reads as TGTGCCTACGGGAAGGGATACAATGAGCAGTTCTTC.

The chain recombines TRBV10-3 with TRBJ1-2; 7 nucleotides line up with TRBD1. The ends lost 6 bases at V and 8 bases at J; junction bases unmatched: 15. Germline loops: CDR1 ENHRY, CDR2 SYGVKD. This CDR3 contains 15 residues. The CDR3 DNA follows: TGTGCCATCAGAGCGGGACAGATCAGCGATGAAGGCTACACCTTC. Residues: CAIRAGQISDEGYTF.

CDR3 DNA: TGTGCCAGCAGCCCCGGAGGGACAGGGGGTCGGGAGCAGTACTTC. Protein product: CASSPGGTGGREQYF. The genes are TRBV9 and TRBJ2-7; 11 nucleotides match TRBD1. The CDR3 is 15 residues long. The germline V gene encodes CDR1 SGDLS and CDR2 YYNGEE. The junction had 10 bases not matched to a gene; V was cut back by 4 bases and J by 7 bases.

This clone was recorded once. CDR3 region: CASSLALNTEAFF. CDR3 sequence (DNA): TGTGCCAGCAGTTTAGCACTGAACACTGAAGCTTTCTTT. The chain couples TRBV28 to TRBJ1-1; no definite D call. There are 13 residues in the CDR3. V lost 2 bases and J lost 0, with 4 bases in between. Germline V CDR1 and CDR2: MDHEN, SYDVKM.

V and J are TRBV24-1 and TRBJ2-3; 8 nucleotides match TRBD2. Germline V gene lookup returns CDR1 KGHDR and CDR2 SFDVKD. CDR3 length: 16 residues. The junction had 5 bases not matched to a gene; V was cut back by 1 base and J by 3 bases. The CDR3 region has the DNA TGTGCCACCAGTGATTTTGGGACTAGACGAACAGATACGCAGTATTTT. Its translation: CATSDFGTRRTDTQYF.

This rearrangement joins TRBV5-4 to TRBJ2-3; D perhaps matches TRBD2 (6 bases). The CDR3 spans 14 residues. Germline CDR1 SGHNT, CDR2 YYREEE (reference sequence). V lost 3 bases to trimming and J lost 2 bases, with 10 bases between them. CDR3 DNA: TGTGCCAGCAGCTCCCGGGGGACCACAGATACGCAGTATTTT. Translating it yields CASSSRGTTDTQYF.

The sample holds a few counts of this clone. DNA for the CDR3: TGTGCCAGCAGTTTGACCGGGTCCAGGAGCGAGCAGTACTTC. Residues: CASSLTGSRSEQYF. This chain uses TRBV7-3 with TRBJ2-7; no firm D call. This CDR3 region has 14 residues. Between the trimmed V and J ends, which lost 6 bases and 6 bases, there was a span of 18 bases. The germline gives CDR1 SGHTA, CDR2 FQGTGA.

The rearrangement joins TRBV27 to TRBJ2-3; D not certain. With 5 bases removed from V and 3 bases from J, the gap between germline ends came to 9 bases. This CDR3 is built from 13 residues. Per germline, CDR1 MNHEY and CDR2 SMNVEV (reference sequence). CDR3 loop: CASSPKITDTQYF. For the CDR3, the DNA is TGTGCCAGCAGTCCAAAAATTACAGATACGCAGTATTTT.

This chain connects TRBV7-9 to TRBJ2-5; 9 nucleotides match TRBD2. This CDR3 is built from 14 residues. The J segment lost 5 bases and the V segment lost 3 bases, leaving 4 bases of the junction unmatched. Germline CDR1 SEHNR, CDR2 FQNEAQ (reference sequence). The CDR3 DNA sequence: TGTGCCAGCAGCTTCTCGCGGGAGGGGGAGACCCAGTACTTC. Amino acids: CASSFSREGETQYF.

This clone was seen repeatedly, ten times or more. The chain combines TRBV18 with TRBJ2-5, with D hard to call. Trimming left V 2 bases short and J 1 base short, with 5 bases between. The CDR3 sequence is 13 residues long. The V gene's germline CDR1 is KGHSH and CDR2 LQKENI. CDR3 sequence reads: CASSPAAQETQYF. DNA for the CDR3: TGTGCCAGCTCACCAGCCGCCCAAGAGACCCAGTACTTC. The entire variable domain, with the rest obtained from reference TRBV18 and TRBJ2-5, is as follows: NAGVMQNPRHLVRRRGQEARLRCSPMKGHSHVYWYRQLPEEGLKFMVYLQKENIIDESGMPKERFSAEFPKEGPSILRIQQVVRGDSAAYFCASSPAAQETQYFGPGTRLLVL.

The CDR3 protein is CASSQDGLAGEGETQYF. The DNA for the CDR3 is TGCGCCAGCAGCCAAGATGGACTAGCGGGAGAGGGGGAGACCCAGTACTTC. This rearrangement joins TRBV4-3 to TRBJ2-5; TRBD2 aligns across 13 bases. V shed 0 bases and J 5 bases; nucleotides not matched to a gene: 6. The CDR3 contains 17 residues. The V gene's germline CDR1 is LGHNA and CDR2 YSLEER.